The source of this TCR beta chain is a study of a mutant IDH1 vaccine in newly diagnosed glioma. Study background: Vaccine dosing followed radiotherapy by 4-6 weeks, or accompanied temozolomide cycles. It was at week 35 that visit V12 occurred, and at week 47 that visit V13 did.

Time point in this sample: week 47, end of study. Each vaccine dose was 300 ug of mutant IDH1 20-mer peptide, with topical imiquimod. TCRdb keeps only in-frame clones here, not all; method: immunoSEQ multiplex PCR. This table holds about 94,000 clones, nearly 90% found once. Details on this clone: Antigen unknown.

Germline V gives CDR1 LNHDA, CDR2 SQIVND (reference sequence). V shed 7 bases, J shed 1 base, and the junction held 10 bases outside the gene matches. The CDR3 is made up of 16 amino acids. Study outcomes and limitations: Seemingly, pseudoprogression had no relation to changes in the top peripheral T cell clonotypes.

The origin of this receptor is a woman in her forties or fifties with glioma. Sequenced here: PBMCs, sampled from a glioma patient whose treatment included an IDH1 peptide vaccine. This chain uses TRBV19 with TRBJ2-7; 10 positions agree with TRBD1. The CDR3 region is CASTPGGTGVSYEQYF. The CDR3 coding sequence is TGTGCCAGTACCCCAGGAGGGACAGGGGTTTCCTACGAGCAGTACTTC.